Listed here are 18 T cell receptor beta chains from one sample, sequenced in a study of blood T cells in healthy people across ages. Using a J-beta primer mix together with a sample-barcoded 5' primer, a second PCR was run for roughly 7 to 12 cycles. MiXCR, applied by TCRdb to the 5' RACE reads, yields one record per CDR3 protein. The sample includes 650,000 to 800,000 distinct CDR3 sequences, 40% to 50% seen only once; the top ten take approximately 19%. Sequenced sample: blood. The receptors derive from a man aged 60-69 years in good health.

The V gene is TRBV2, the J gene TRBJ1-5; D might be TRBD1 (5 bases). CDR1 is SNHLY and CDR2 is FYNNEI in the germline V gene. This CDR3 has 14 residues. V was cut by 6 bases and J by 4 bases, with 13 bases left in between. CDR3: CASRLRQSNQPQHF. The CDR3 nucleotides read TGTGCCAGCAGGTTAAGACAGTCTAATCAGCCCCAGCATTTT. The variable domain in full, with the rest retrieved from reference TRBV2 and TRBJ1-5, is EPEVTQTPSHQVTQMGQEVILRCVPISNHLYFYWYRQILGQKVEFLVSFYNNEISEKSEIFDDQFSVERPDGSNFTLKIRSTKLEDSAMYFCASRLRQSNQPQHFGDGTRLSIL.

The rearrangement joins TRBV7-8 to TRBJ2-5; D might be TRBD1 (6 bases). Trimming took 7 bases from V and 5 from J, leaving 20 bases between them. CDR1 is SGHVS and CDR2 is FQNEAQ in the germline V gene. This CDR3 has 15 amino acids. The CDR3 reads CASTAGTGRWETQYF. The CDR3 DNA reads TGTGCCAGCACCGCAGGCACAGGGAGATGGGAGACCCAGTACTTC.

The chain combines TRBV11-3 with TRBJ2-5; D gene uncertain. The germline gives CDR1 SGHNT, CDR2 YENEEA. There are 14 residues in the CDR3. Trimming took 0 bases from V and 11 from J, leaving 16 bases between them. In nucleotides, the CDR3 is TGTGCCAGCAGCTTAGATGCGGCGGATTTAGGGCAGTACTTC. Translated, it gives CASSLDAADLGQYF.

V gene TRBV12-3 or TRBV12-4 combines with J gene TRBJ2-7, with 9 bases identical to TRBD2. The CDR3 is 14 residues long. J gave up 6 bases and V 6 bases, and 9 bases lay outside the gene matches. This chain's CDR3 is CASRKAGGPGEQYF. CDR3 nucleotide sequence: TGTGCCAGCAGAAAAGCGGGGGGCCCTGGCGAGCAGTACTTC.

The V gene is TRBV5-1, the J gene TRBJ2-3; possible D gene TRBD2, 6 bases. Germline CDR1 SGHRS, CDR2 YFSETQ. The CDR3 loop spans 14 amino acids. Trimming removed 4 bases at V and 0 bases at J, with 9 bases between. For the CDR3, the DNA is TGCGCCAGCAGCGGGAGGACTAGCACAGATACGCAGTATTTT. This codes for CASSGRTSTDTQYF.

CDR3 amino acids: CASSPTGDHYGYTF. CDR3 nucleotide sequence: TGTGCCAGCTCACCCACAGGGGACCACTATGGCTACACCTTC. The V call is TRBV18, the J call TRBJ1-2; 7 bases match TRBD1. Germline V lookup: CDR1 KGHSH, CDR2 LQKENI. This CDR3 is 14 amino acids long. V trimming: 3 bases; J trimming: 3 bases; junction bases outside the gene matches: 4.

This clonotype has more than one count but fewer than ten. J is TRBJ2-7 and V is TRBV27; 7 bases map to TRBD1. This CDR3 region has 15 residues. Per germline, CDR1 MNHEY and CDR2 SMNVEV (reference sequence). V shed 8 bases and J 4 bases; nucleotides not matched to a gene: 14. CDR3 sequence (DNA): TGTGCCAGCCGCCCAACGACAGGGAGCAAGTACGAGCAGTACTTC. It yields the protein CASRPTTGSKYEQYF.

This clonotype was counted once. The chain carries TRBV5-1 and TRBJ1-2, with D possibly TRBD1 on 5 matching bases. V lost 0 bases and J lost 2, with 11 bases in between. The CDR3 runs to 15 residues. The germline V gene encodes CDR1 SGHRS and CDR2 YFSETQ. In DNA, the CDR3 is TGCGCCAGCAGCTTGGGGACACCCCAGAACTATGGCTACACCTTC. This encodes CASSLGTPQNYGYTF.

The V gene is TRBV20-1, the J gene TRBJ2-3; D is perhaps TRBD1 (6 bases). Germline V gene sequence: CDR1 DFQATT, CDR2 SNEGSKA (reference sequence). This CDR3 contains 14 residues. V was shortened by 3 bases and J by 8 bases, with 18 bases between the two germline ends. In nucleotides, the CDR3 is TGCAGTGCTAGTCGGGTCCCGGACAGCTCTACGCAGTATTTT. Its translation is CSASRVPDSSTQYF.

This chain connects TRBV11-2 to TRBJ2-1; D could derive from TRBD1 or TRBD2 (5 bases each). CDR1 and CDR2 from the germline V gene are SGHAT and FQNNGV. The CDR3 loop spans 15 amino acids. V shed 1 base and J shed 3 bases, with 10 bases lying between them. In DNA, the CDR3 is TGTGCCAGCAGCTTAGGGGGGTCAGACTACAATGAGCAGTTCTTC. It specifies CASSLGGSDYNEQFF.

The chain joins TRBV20-1 to TRBJ2-1; TRBD2 is a possible D gene (6 bases). Germline CDR1 DFQATT, CDR2 SNEGSKA (reference sequence). The CDR3 has 14 residues. V lost 6 bases to trimming and J lost 9 bases, with 21 bases between them. This CDR3 is CSAQQPGPGSEQFF. CDR3 nucleotide sequence: TGCAGTGCCCAACAGCCGGGACCCGGGAGTGAGCAGTTCTTC.

This clonotype appeared a few times. The genes are TRBV7-2 and TRBJ2-6; TRBD1 is a possible D gene (5 bases). This CDR3 region has 19 residues. V was cut by 5 bases and J by 2 bases, with 22 bases left in between. Germline CDR1 SGHTA, CDR2 FQGNSA. The DNA for the CDR3 is TGTGCCAGCAGCCCCTCCCGGCACCCTCTAGGGGCTGGGGCCAACGTCCTGACTTTC. Its translation: CASSPSRHPLGAGANVLTF.

Only one count was recorded for this clonotype. The V call is TRBV5-1, the J call TRBJ2-7, with D possibly called TRBD1 or TRBD2 (5 bases each). The germline gives CDR1 SGHRS, CDR2 YFSETQ. Trimming pared 4 bases from V and 7 bases from J, leaving 18 bases between. This CDR3 is 14 amino acids long. The CDR3 loop is CASSLGTDRGEQYF. The CDR3 bases are TGCGCCAGCAGCCTCGGGACCGATAGAGGGGAGCAGTACTTC.

The table lists this clonotype with many counts. The chain employs TRBV29-1 and TRBJ2-1; 7 bases fit TRBD2. This CDR3 is built from 14 residues. Losses at the gene ends were 6 bases for V and 7 bases for J; bases not matched to a gene: 12. CDR1 is SQVTM, CDR2 ANQGSEA, per germline. DNA for the CDR3: TGCAGCGTGCGTAAGCGGGGAGGAAGGAATGAGCAGTTCTTC. Amino acids: CSVRKRGGRNEQFF.

This clonotype was observed a handful of times. This chain connects TRBV6-5 to TRBJ2-7; 8 nucleotides agree with TRBD1. CDR1 and CDR2 from the germline V gene are MNHEY and SVGAGI. V was pared by 4 bases and J by 2 bases, with 10 bases of the junction left unmatched. The CDR3 loop spans 16 amino acids. CDR3 sequence (DNA): TGTGCCAGCAGTTTTGACAGGGGTAGCGGAGCCTACGAGCAGTACTTC. It is translated as CASSFDRGSGAYEQYF.

This clonotype was found a few times. J is TRBJ1-5 and V is TRBV12-3 or TRBV12-4, with 10 positions matching TRBD1. The ends lost 5 bases at V and 5 bases at J; junction bases unmatched: 6. This CDR3 region has 15 residues. The CDR3: CASSIWTGGDQPQHF. CDR3 DNA: TGTGCCAGCAGTATATGGACAGGGGGTGATCAGCCCCAGCATTTT.

This clonotype turned up a few times. The rearrangement joins TRBV13 to TRBJ2-5; no clear D gene. The CDR3 is 13 residues long. Germline V lookup: CDR1 PRHDT, CDR2 FYEKMQ (reference sequence). V lost 5 bases and J 5 bases, leaving 12 bases between the germline ends. CDR3 sequence reads: CASSRSGAETQYF. For the CDR3, the DNA is TGTGCCAGCAGCCGCTCGGGCGCCGAGACCCAGTACTTC.

This rearrangement joins TRBV12-3 or TRBV12-4 to TRBJ2-2; D unclear. Trimming removed 5 bases at V and 6 bases at J, with 4 bases between. There are 11 residues in the CDR3. The CDR3 protein is CASSRAGELFF. The CDR3 DNA is TGTGCCAGCAGTCGGGCCGGGGAGCTGTTTTTT.